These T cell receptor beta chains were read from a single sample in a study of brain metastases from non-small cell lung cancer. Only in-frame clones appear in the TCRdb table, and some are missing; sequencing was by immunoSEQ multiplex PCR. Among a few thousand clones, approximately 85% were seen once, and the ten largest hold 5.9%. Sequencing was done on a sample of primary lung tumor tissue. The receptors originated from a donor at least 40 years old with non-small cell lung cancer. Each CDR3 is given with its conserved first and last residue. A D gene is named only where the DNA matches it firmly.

CDR3aa: CASSTNAGRTEAFF
v_gene: TRBV19
j_gene: TRBJ1-1
d_gene: -

CDR3aa: CSVEDPDRGGGQFF
v_gene: TRBV29-1
j_gene: TRBJ2-1
d_gene: TRBD1

CDR3aa: CASSSPVGRRQPQHF
v_gene: TRBV6-5
j_gene: TRBJ1-5
d_gene: -

CDR3aa: CASSLLFGEQFF
v_gene: TRBV5-8
j_gene: TRBJ2-1
d_gene: -

CDR3aa: CAIGANTGELFF
v_gene: TRBV10-3
j_gene: TRBJ2-2
d_gene: -

CDR3aa: CAREVRRGETQYF
v_gene: TRBV30
j_gene: TRBJ2-5
d_gene: TRBD2

CDR3aa: CASSANLRQGGNQPQHF
v_gene: TRBV19
j_gene: TRBJ1-5
d_gene: TRBD1

CDR3aa: CATSEETQYF
v_gene: TRBV24-1
j_gene: TRBJ2-5
d_gene: -

CDR3aa: CATSGDRGGTDTQYF
v_gene: TRBV15
j_gene: TRBJ2-3
d_gene: TRBD1

CDR3aa: CASNGGASRTGELFF
v_gene: TRBV19
j_gene: TRBJ2-2
d_gene: TRBD2

CDR3aa: CASSLSDFGREQETQYF
v_gene: TRBV27
j_gene: TRBJ2-5
d_gene: -

CDR3aa: CASSQARTGHIGGYTF
v_gene: TRBV14
j_gene: TRBJ1-2
d_gene: TRBD1

CDR3aa: CASSPLDSRRSGNTIYF
v_gene: TRBV7-7
j_gene: TRBJ1-3
d_gene: -

CDR3aa: CASSLGPTKNIQYF
v_gene: TRBV7-2
j_gene: TRBJ2-4
d_gene: -

CDR3aa: CASSDPLGVKETQYF
v_gene: TRBV2
j_gene: TRBJ2-5
d_gene: -

CDR3aa: CASSSSWGQETQYF
v_gene: TRBV7-6
j_gene: TRBJ2-5
d_gene: -

CDR3aa: CASSPGTPNTGELFF
v_gene: TRBV27
j_gene: TRBJ2-2
d_gene: -

CDR3aa: CASSLGIDGYTF
v_gene: TRBV5-6
j_gene: TRBJ1-2
d_gene: -

CDR3aa: CASSLGFEQFF
v_gene: TRBV7-6
j_gene: TRBJ2-1
d_gene: -

CDR3aa: CAWSRTGPYVYGYTF
v_gene: TRBV30
j_gene: TRBJ1-2
d_gene: -

CDR3aa: CASSYLATGSYNEQFF
v_gene: TRBV6-2/TRBV6-3
j_gene: TRBJ2-1
d_gene: -

CDR3aa: CASSPPGHFYEQYF
v_gene: TRBV28
j_gene: TRBJ2-7
d_gene: -

CDR3aa: CASSELTVNQPQHF
v_gene: TRBV2
j_gene: TRBJ1-5
d_gene: -

CDR3aa: CASSLSGTPDTQYF
v_gene: TRBV28
j_gene: TRBJ2-3
d_gene: -

CDR3aa: CASSLGQGMSQPQHF
v_gene: TRBV7-2
j_gene: TRBJ1-5
d_gene: TRBD1

CDR3aa: CASSSALSGKETQYF
v_gene: TRBV5-1
j_gene: TRBJ2-5
d_gene: TRBD2

CDR3aa: CAWTRNPNTEAFF
v_gene: TRBV30
j_gene: TRBJ1-1
d_gene: -

CDR3aa: CASSLFLGTGAFF
v_gene: TRBV5-6
j_gene: TRBJ1-1
d_gene: -

CDR3aa: CSASPPPSGEQYF
v_gene: TRBV20-1
j_gene: TRBJ2-7
d_gene: -

CDR3aa: CASSKACRVGYEQYF
v_gene: TRBV21-1
j_gene: TRBJ2-7
d_gene: -

CDR3aa: CASSLGQYTQYF
v_gene: TRBV28
j_gene: TRBJ2-3
d_gene: TRBD1

CDR3aa: CATSRDRQGTDTQYF
v_gene: TRBV15
j_gene: TRBJ2-3
d_gene: -

CDR3aa: CSVEDPLTPAGTDTQYF
v_gene: TRBV29-1
j_gene: TRBJ2-3
d_gene: -

CDR3aa: CASSPSGGQLYEQYF
v_gene: TRBV27
j_gene: TRBJ2-7
d_gene: TRBD1

CDR3aa: CASSYGEGGYGYTF
v_gene: TRBV6-2/TRBV6-3
j_gene: TRBJ1-2
d_gene: -

CDR3aa: CASTIGAGGTGELFF
v_gene: TRBV6-5
j_gene: TRBJ2-2
d_gene: TRBD2

CDR3aa: CASSSGLGEAFF
v_gene: TRBV28
j_gene: TRBJ1-1
d_gene: -

CDR3aa: CASSPSGPNEQFF
v_gene: TRBV7-3
j_gene: TRBJ2-1
d_gene: -

CDR3aa: CASSESQGRETQYF
v_gene: TRBV10-1
j_gene: TRBJ2-5
d_gene: -

CDR3aa: CASTPQGWGTEAFF
v_gene: TRBV28
j_gene: TRBJ1-1
d_gene: TRBD1

CDR3aa: CASNDGPGGTQYF
v_gene: TRBV11-3
j_gene: TRBJ2-3
d_gene: TRBD1

CDR3aa: CASSLRGSGRAVIDEQYF
v_gene: TRBV7-2
j_gene: TRBJ2-7
d_gene: TRBD2

CDR3aa: CASSGLSGANVLTF
v_gene: TRBV6-5
j_gene: TRBJ2-6
d_gene: -

CDR3aa: CASSDSAFANNEQFF
v_gene: TRBV6-4
j_gene: TRBJ2-1
d_gene: -

CDR3aa: CASRDSSYNEQFF
v_gene: TRBV12-3/TRBV12-4
j_gene: TRBJ2-1
d_gene: -